Included here is one TCR beta chain sequence, with context. The entry originates in a study of T cell responses to AZD1222 COVID-19 vaccine. Germline V CDR1 and CDR2: KGHDR, SFDVKD. The trim removed 7 bases at V and 0 bases at J, leaving 14 bases unmatched. This CDR3 has 18 residues. Libraries were prepared by immunoSEQ multiplex PCR; TCRdb keeps only in-frame clonotypes and omits some of them. The sample carries about 140,000 clones, more than 85% recorded once. This sample comprised peripheral blood, obtained on day 0 of AZD1222 vaccination. The clonotype comes from an adult in good health. The chain is built from TRBV24-1 and TRBJ2-1; 7 bases align to TRBD1. The CDR3, as DNA: TGTGCCACCAGCGGGACAGAGGGAACCTTAAGCTCCTACAATGAGCAGTTCTTC. Amino acids: CATSGTEGTLSSYNEQFF.